This TCR beta chain was sequenced for a study of T cells in Graves' hyperthyroidism and ophthalmopathy. Study-level results: Onset of ophthalmopathy came a median roughly 6.4 months after the model predicted it.

Amplification yielded TCR beta CDR3 regions, with RNA transcripts as the source. Carried out on the TCR CDR3, a first-round RT-PCR used the HTBI primer set. From the multiplex PCR reads, TCRdb called clonotypes with MiXCR, one entry per CDR3 protein. The sample contains about 590,000 distinct CDR3 sequences, around 14% of which appear only once. Ten or more counts support this clonotype. What it binds is unknown. The V end lost 5 bases, the J end lost 6 bases, and 15 bases lay between the germline ends. This CDR3 has 14 amino acids. CDR1 is SGHRS and CDR2 is YFSETQ in the germline V gene. PBMCs stemmed from around 9.3 ml fresh peripheral blood.

This sequence joins TRBV5-1 and TRBJ2-1, with D possibly TRBD1 on 6 matching bases. The clonotype originates from a woman aged 25-40 years with Graves' hyperthyroidism. What was sequenced was blood. The CDR3 protein is CASRRTEGPNEQFF. The CDR3, as DNA: TGCGCCAGCAGGCGGACAGAGGGGCCCAATGAGCAGTTCTTC.